Each of the 21 T cell receptor beta chains below was sequenced from the same sample in a study of blood T cell repertoires in COVID-19. TCRdb keeps only in-frame clones here, not all; method: immunoSEQ multiplex PCR. The table shows 230,000 or so clones, with 88% occurring only once. The sample consisted of PBMCs or T cells enriched from blood (not recorded which). These receptors came from a woman younger than 45 who had recovered from COVID-19.

This rearrangement joins TRBV29-1 to TRBJ1-2; 9 bases line up with TRBD1. Germline CDR1 SQVTM, CDR2 ANQGSEA. CDR3 size: 13 residues. V lost 3 bases, J lost 2 bases, and 1 base stayed unmatched. In DNA form, the CDR3 reads TGCAGCGTTGACGGACAGGGGAACTATGGCTACACCTTC. Translation gives CSVDGQGNYGYTF.

This rearrangement joins TRBV18 to TRBJ1-1, with 7 positions matching TRBD1. The V gene end was trimmed by 3 bases and the J gene end by 0 bases; junction bases not matched to a gene: 7. Germline loops: CDR1 KGHSH, CDR2 LQKENI. The CDR3 extends over 16 amino acids. DNA of the CDR3: TGTGCCAGCTCACCGAGGACAGGTCACATGAACACTGAAGCTTTCTTT. Translation gives CASSPRTGHMNTEAFF.

This chain links TRBV29-1 with TRBJ1-5; 10 bases are a match to TRBD1. The V gene end was trimmed by 0 bases and the J gene end by 5 bases; junction bases not matched to a gene: 4. Germline V gene lookup returns CDR1 SQVTM and CDR2 ANQGSEA. CDR3 size: 15 residues. In nucleotides, the CDR3 is TGCAGCGTTGAAGACGGGACAGGGGATGATCAGCCCCAGCATTTT. Residues: CSVEDGTGDDQPQHF. Filled out from reference TRBV29-1 and TRBJ1-5, the complete variable domain reads SAVISQKPSRDICQRGTSLTIQCQVDSQVTMMFWYRQQPGQSLTLIATANQGSEATYESGFVIDKFPISRPNLTFSTLTVSNMSPEDSSIYLCSVEDGTGDDQPQHFGDGTRLSIL.

V is TRBV14 and J is TRBJ1-1; 7 nucleotides align to TRBD1. CDR1 is SGHDN and CDR2 is FVKESK in the germline V gene. CDR3 size: 14 residues. V was pared by 7 bases and J by 1 base, with 6 bases of the junction left unmatched. In DNA form, the CDR3 reads TGTGCCAGCACCCCGGACAGGCAGAACACTGAAGCTTTCTTT. Amino acids: CASTPDRQNTEAFF.

The rearrangement links TRBV7-2 to TRBJ2-1; D uncertain. This CDR3 comprises 16 residues. CDR1 and CDR2 (germline): SGHTA, FQGNSA. V was pared by 2 bases and J by 4 bases, with 15 bases between. CDR3: CASSLTPPGSYNEQFF. For the CDR3, the DNA is TGTGCCAGCAGCTTAACCCCCCCGGGTTCGTACAATGAGCAGTTCTTC.

V usage is TRBV25-1 and J usage is TRBJ1-1; D is undetermined. Trimming shortened V by 8 bases and J by 2 bases, and 21 bases separated the two germline ends. The germline gives CDR1 MGHDK, CDR2 SYGVNS. The CDR3 spans 16 residues. The CDR3 loop is CASRPAGGSKNTEAFF. For the CDR3, the DNA is TGTGCCAGCCGCCCCGCAGGTGGATCAAAAAACACTGAAGCTTTCTTT.

The gene calls are TRBV6-6 and TRBJ1-1; 9 nucleotides match TRBD1. Trimming took 6 bases from V and 6 from J; bases not matched to a gene: 5. This CDR3 comprises 13 residues. The germline CDR1 and CDR2 sequences are MNHNY and SVGAGI (reference sequence). The CDR3, as DNA: TGTGCCAGCAGACCGGGACAGGGACCTGAAGCTTTCTTT. It specifies CASRPGQGPEAFF.

The V gene is TRBV9, the J gene TRBJ2-3, with 11 nucleotides matching TRBD2. Germline CDR1 reads SGDLS; CDR2 reads YYNGEE. Germline trimming cut 1 base from V and 3 bases from J; bases unmatched to any gene: 4. This CDR3 has 16 residues. The CDR3 sequence is CASSVTSGGRTDTQYF. Written as DNA, the CDR3 is TGTGCCAGCAGCGTAACTAGCGGGGGAAGGACAGATACGCAGTATTTT.

A few counts support this clone. V and J are TRBV7-2 and TRBJ1-2; D is undetermined. V lost 5 bases, J lost 4 bases, and 17 bases lay in between. Germline V gene sequence: CDR1 SGHTA, CDR2 FQGNSA. The CDR3 consists of 15 residues. CDR3 sequence (DNA): TGTGCCAGCAGCCCGCTTCCGGGTGCGGTCTATGGCTACACCTTC. It yields the protein CASSPLPGAVYGYTF.

The chain couples TRBV12-3 or TRBV12-4 to TRBJ2-3; D not certain. Trimming took 6 bases from V and 0 from J, leaving 4 bases between them. This CDR3 comprises 12 residues. CDR3 sequence: CASSLSTDTQYF. As DNA, the CDR3 is TGTGCCAGCAGCCTTAGCACAGATACGCAGTATTTT.

The V call is TRBV7-8, the J call TRBJ2-1; 9 bases align to TRBD2. This CDR3 contains 14 residues. V lost 2 bases to trimming and J lost 7 bases; unmatched junction nucleotides: 3. The germline gives CDR1 SGHVS, CDR2 FQNEAQ. The CDR3: CASSLLTSGNEQFF. The CDR3 nucleotides are TGTGCCAGCAGCTTACTCACTAGCGGGAATGAGCAGTTCTTC.

This clone showed up just once. The chain is built from TRBV7-3 and TRBJ1-1; TRBD1 might be the D (5 bases). The CDR3 is 14 amino acids. Trimming pared 0 bases from V and 5 bases from J, leaving 10 bases between. Germline CDR1 and CDR2: SGHTA and FQGTGA. The DNA of the CDR3 is TGTGCCAGCAGCTTAACCGGGGGGAATACTGAAGCTTTCTTT. This translates into CASSLTGGNTEAFF.

V usage is TRBV6-2 or TRBV6-3 and J usage is TRBJ2-3, with 9 bases aligning to TRBD1. Germline V lookup: CDR1 MNHEY, CDR2 SVGEGT. The CDR3 contains 18 residues. Trimming took 5 bases from V and 2 from J; bases not matched to a gene: 14. The CDR3 loop reads CASSQSIRTGDPTDTQYF. CDR3 DNA sequence: TGTGCCAGCAGTCAAAGTATCCGGACAGGGGACCCCACAGATACGCAGTATTTT.

The rearrangement links TRBV7-2 to TRBJ1-2, with 11 bases identical to TRBD1. Germline assignment: CDR1 SGHTA and CDR2 FQGNSA. This CDR3 spans 17 amino acids. V gave up 5 bases and J gave up 4 bases; unmatched junction bases: 12. For the CDR3, the DNA is TGTGCCAGCAGCCAACATGGGGGGACAGGGGGTAGCTATGGCTACACCTTC. This codes for CASSQHGGTGGSYGYTF.

This clone was detected only once. The chain joins TRBV7-9 to TRBJ1-6; D is ambiguous. V was pared by 7 bases and J by 8 bases, with 15 bases between. The CDR3 is 14 amino acids. The germline CDR1 and CDR2 sequences are SEHNR and FQNEAQ (reference sequence). CDR3 residues: CASIARDTDSPLHF. The CDR3 DNA is TGTGCCAGCATCGCGCGCGACACGGATTCACCCCTCCACTTT.

The chain combines TRBV25-1 with TRBJ1-2, with a weak D call TRBD1 (5 bases). Germline CDR1 MGHDK, CDR2 SYGVNS. With 1 base removed from V and 4 bases from J, the gap between germline ends came to 19 bases. CDR3 size: 17 residues. The CDR3 loop is CASSELGGSTHSYGYTF. For the CDR3, the DNA is TGTGCCAGCAGTGAATTGGGGGGGTCGACACACTCCTATGGCTACACCTTC.

The J gene is TRBJ1-6, the V gene TRBV19; D gene unclear. Trimming removed 7 bases at V and 4 bases at J, with 5 bases between. The CDR3 extends over 12 amino acids. The germline V gene has CDR1 LNHDA and CDR2 SQIVND (reference sequence). CDR3 bases: TGTGCCAGTAATTCGTATAATTCACCCCTCCACTTT. Translation: CASNSYNSPLHF.

CDR3 sequence (DNA): TGTGCCAGTAGCCGGGACTATGGCTACACCTTC. Its translation is CASSRDYGYTF. This chain links TRBV19 with TRBJ1-2, with unresolved D. CDR1 and CDR2 (germline): LNHDA, SQIVND (reference sequence). The CDR3 contains 11 residues. The germline V and J ends were trimmed by 6 bases and 3 bases, with 5 bases remaining between them.

A few counts support this clone. This chain connects TRBV12-3 or TRBV12-4 to TRBJ2-1; D gene unclear. This CDR3 is built from 13 residues. V lost 3 bases to trimming and J lost 5 bases, with 8 bases between them. The CDR3 DNA reads as TGTGCCAGCAGTTTTCAGGTCAACAATGAGCAGTTCTTC. Translation: CASSFQVNNEQFF.

The rearrangement uses TRBV6-5 and TRBJ1-6, with 7 positions matching TRBD1. This CDR3 region has 15 residues. V shed 5 bases and J 10 bases; nucleotides not matched to a gene: 11. CDR1 and CDR2 from the germline V gene are MNHEY and SVGAGI. CDR3 coding DNA: TGTGCCAGCAGTCCTCGACAGGGAGAAGCGTCACCCCTCCACTTT. Its translation is CASSPRQGEASPLHF.

In this sample, this clone turned up once. The chain uses TRBV6-5 and TRBJ2-7; perhaps TRBD1 as D (6 bases). CDR1 is MNHEY, CDR2 SVGAGI, per germline. The V and J ends lost 6 bases and 6 bases respectively, with 12 bases between them. This CDR3 is 12 amino acids long. CDR3 loop: CASRPGTSEQYF. CDR3 nucleotide sequence: TGTGCCAGCAGGCCCGGGACATCCGAGCAGTACTTC.